This T cell receptor (beta chain) was obtained from a study of Ad26.COV2.S vaccination and SARS-CoV-2 variants. About the research overall: Recipients of Ad26.COV2.S got it intramuscularly, once or twice 56 days apart.

The assay was immunoSEQ multiplex PCR, and TCRdb's table has in-frame clones only and misses some. This table holds more than 350,000 clones, around 90% found once. Described treatment: roughly 18 received Ad26.COV2.S at low or high dose, single or two shots; roughly 5 received placebo; per-sample allocation not given. All samples were drawn on day 63, counting from the first vaccine or placebo injection. An adult aged 18-55 years in Boston served as the donor. This clone showed up just once. Its antigen remains unidentified. Study-wide results and limits: Vaccinees displayed broader spike-specific TCR repertoires than placebo recipients. Whether participants received vaccine or placebo, their non-spike TCR breadth was similar.

Germline-derived CDR1 and CDR2 are LNHNV and YYDKDF (reference sequence). This CDR3 contains 14 residues. V was trimmed by 0 bases and J by 0 bases, leaving 3 bases between them. The sequencing used peripheral blood, collected in a trial of Ad26.COV2.S vaccine versus placebo. The chain uses TRBV15 and TRBJ1-5; no clear D. The origin of this receptor is a person between 18 and 65 years old who received the Ad26.COV2.S COVID-19 vaccine or a placebo. CDR3 in DNA: TGTGCCACCAGCAGAGATCCTAGCAATCAGCCCCAGCATTTT. It specifies CATSRDPSNQPQHF.